This T cell receptor (beta chain) was sequenced during a study of identical twins. Study observations and caveats: With beta out-of-frame sequences, excess sharing by twins was weaker.

Looked up from germline, CDR1 is SGHVS and CDR2 is FNYEAQ. This CDR3 contains 17 residues. Trimming cost V 4 bases and J 1 base; bases outside gene matches: 12. This clonotype was observed a few times. Its antigen is unknown. A universal primer binding site was introduced by template switching. The final cDNA contained unique molecular identifiers. Each CDR3 protein gets one entry after TCRdb re-called the 5' RACE reads with MiXCR. The sample lists 690,000 or so distinct CDR3 sequences, approximately 9% occurring once. This sample was also put to use in a study of yellow fever vaccine responses in identical twins.

This clonotype was sampled from a woman aged 18-29 years in good health. J is TRBJ2-7 and V is TRBV7-6, with 8 positions matching TRBD1. Sequencing input: PBMCs. The CDR3 protein is CASSSGGTGFTSYEQYF. CDR3 nucleotides: TGTGCCAGCAGCTCCGGAGGGACAGGATTTACTTCCTACGAGCAGTACTTC.